Listed here are 32 T cell receptor beta chains from one sample, sequenced in a study of blood T cell repertoires in COVID-19. The repertoire was sequenced with immunoSEQ multiplex PCR; TCRdb's copy has only in-frame clones and lacks some. The sample records 50,000 to 75,000 clones, around 85% being singletons. Input material: peripheral blood. These receptors all come from a woman aged 80 or over with active or convalescent COVID-19.

This clone has a single count. Germline is not matched at one junction end, which may reflect a read error. The chain employs TRBV7-2 and TRBJ1-5; 8 bases fit TRBD1. The germline gives CDR1 SGHTA, CDR2 FQGNSA. The CDR3 loop spans 15 amino acids. The CDR3: CASTLGQGVDQPQHF. For the CDR3, the DNA is TGTGCCAGCACCTTAGGACAGGGAGTGGATCAGCCCCAGCATTTT.

This sequence joins TRBV10-3 and TRBJ1-1; perhaps TRBD1 as D (5 bases). This CDR3 contains 13 residues. Trimming took 6 bases from V and 7 from J, leaving 15 bases between them. Germline lookup yields CDR1 ENHRY and CDR2 SYGVKD. The CDR3 region is CAISGGGPLEAFF. DNA for the CDR3: TGTGCCATCAGCGGGGGGGGACCCCTTGAAGCTTTCTTT.

The rearrangement uses TRBV6-1 and TRBJ2-1; D possibly corresponds to TRBD1 (6 bases). Germline lookup yields CDR1 MNHNS and CDR2 SASEGT. Trimming cost V 2 bases and J 0 bases, with 14 bases left between them. The CDR3 consists of 17 residues. The CDR3 spells CASSERAGASSYNEQFF. The CDR3 coding sequence is TGTGCCAGCAGTGAACGGGCAGGGGCAAGCTCCTACAATGAGCAGTTCTTC.

This clone was counted once. The chain recombines TRBV7-3 with TRBJ1-1, with a tentative D call TRBD1 (6 bases). CDR3 size: 13 residues. Germline V gene sequence: CDR1 SGHTA, CDR2 FQGTGA. Trimming took 4 bases from V and 3 from J, leaving 9 bases between them. The CDR3 DNA follows: TGTGCCAGCAGCTCAGGGGTGGACACTGAAGCTTTCTTT. Translating it yields CASSSGVDTEAFF. The complete variable domain, with remaining parts taken from reference TRBV7-3 and TRBJ1-1, reads GAGVSQTPSNKVTEKGKYVELRCDPISGHTALYWYRQSLGQGPEFLIYFQGTGAADDSGLPNDRFFAVRPEGSVSTLKIQRTERGDSAVYLCASSSGVDTEAFFGQGTRLTVV.

The rearrangement links TRBV5-6 to TRBJ1-2; 11 positions match TRBD1. Germline CDR1 reads SGHDT; CDR2 reads YYEEEE. Trimming at V came to 4 bases and at J to 1 base, leaving 6 bases not matched to a gene. This CDR3 spans 16 amino acids. The CDR3 DNA follows: TGTGCCAGCAGCCCAGGGACAGGGGGATTTAACTATGGCTACACCTTC. Its translation is CASSPGTGGFNYGYTF. Variable domain in full (rest from reference TRBV5-6 and TRBJ1-2): DAGVTQSPTHLIKTRGQQVTLRCSPKSGHDTVSWYQQALGQGPQFIFQYYEEEERQRGNFPDRFSGHQFPNYSSELNVNALLLGDSALYLCASSPGTGGFNYGYTFGSGTRLTVV.

This chain links TRBV3-1 (or the pseudogene TRBV3-2) with TRBJ1-2; D perhaps matches TRBD1 (5 bases). V shed 2 bases and J shed 7 bases, with 14 bases lying between them. Germline CDR1 and CDR2: LGHDT and YNNKEL (reference sequence). The CDR3 has 14 amino acids. For the CDR3, the DNA is TGTGCCAGCAGCCAATATTGGCAGGGTACTGGCTACACCTTC. Translation: CASSQYWQGTGYTF.

The rearrangement joins TRBV5-4 to TRBJ2-7, with D possibly matching TRBD1 (6 bases). The V and J ends lost 4 bases and 0 bases respectively, with 11 bases between them. Germline V gene sequence: CDR1 SGHNT, CDR2 YYREEE (reference sequence). This CDR3 contains 14 residues. The CDR3 DNA reads as TGTGCCAGCAGCCGGACAGACGACTCCTACGAGCAGTACTTC. Protein sequence: CASSRTDDSYEQYF.

This CDR3 reads CASSYDTGLEAFF. The CDR3 bases are TGTGCCAGCAGTTACGACACAGGGTTAGAAGCTTTCTTT. The chain employs TRBV6-6 and TRBJ1-1, with D possibly being TRBD1 (6 bases). The CDR3 contains 13 residues. Trimming pared 2 bases from V and 8 bases from J, leaving 12 bases between. Germline V gene data show CDR1 as MNHNY and CDR2 as SVGAGI (reference sequence).

This clone was recorded a few times. This rearrangement joins TRBV30 to TRBJ2-1, with TRBD2 as a possible D gene (6 bases). Germline-derived CDR1 and CDR2 are GTSNPN and SVGIG (reference sequence). Trimming cost V 5 bases and J 6 bases, with 17 bases left between them. The CDR3 is made up of 14 amino acids. For the CDR3, the DNA is TGTGCCTGGGACGCGGGACTTAGCATCAATGAGCAGTTCTTC. Its translation is CAWDAGLSINEQFF.

In regard to this clone: Mismatch with germline at one junction end may stem from a read error. This chain connects TRBV4-1 to TRBJ1-2, with 9 bases fitting TRBD1. This CDR3 spans 12 amino acids. CDR1 is MGHRA and CDR2 is YSYEKL in the germline V gene. Written as DNA, the CDR3 is TGCGCCAGCAGCCACACACAGGGGGCGAGGGCCTTC. As protein: CASSHTQGARAF.

The J gene is TRBJ2-5, the V gene TRBV5-4; D perhaps matches TRBD1 (6 bases). The CDR3 contains 15 residues. Germline V gene sequence: CDR1 SGHNT, CDR2 YYREEE (reference sequence). The V end lost 0 bases, the J end lost 5 bases, and 14 bases lay between the germline ends. This CDR3 reads CASSLALWQGETQYF. In DNA, the CDR3 is TGTGCCAGCAGCTTGGCATTGTGGCAGGGGGAGACCCAGTACTTC.

This chain uses TRBV7-3 with TRBJ1-2, with no clear D. The V end was cut by 1 base, the J end by 3 bases, with 9 bases between. Germline lookup yields CDR1 SGHTA and CDR2 FQGTGA. The CDR3 is 14 residues long. Here the CDR3 reads CASSLSHGDYGYTF. In nucleotides, the CDR3 is TGTGCCAGCAGCTTAAGTCACGGGGACTATGGCTACACCTTC.

CDR3 sequence: CASSPGWGGTEAFF. CDR3 nucleotide sequence: TGTGCCAGCAGCCCCGGCTGGGGAGGCACTGAAGCTTTCTTT. The chain is built from TRBV28 and TRBJ1-1; D uncertain. V lost 6 bases to trimming and J lost 4 bases, with 15 bases between them. The CDR3 has 14 amino acids. Germline CDR1 reads MDHEN; CDR2 reads SYDVKM.

This clone was observed once. The genes are TRBV11-2 and TRBJ2-3; TRBD2 matches 11 bases. From germline, CDR1 is SGHAT and CDR2 FQNNGV. This CDR3 has 16 amino acids. V shed 2 bases, J shed 3 bases, and the junction held 4 bases outside the gene matches. The CDR3 here is CASSLLSGGATDTQYF. The CDR3 nucleotides are TGTGCCAGCAGCTTACTTAGCGGGGGGGCTACAGATACGCAGTATTTT.

The chain uses TRBV3-1 (or the pseudogene TRBV3-2) and TRBJ2-1; 7 nucleotides match TRBD2. This CDR3 has 13 residues. CDR1 and CDR2 from the germline V gene are LGHDT and YNNKEL (reference sequence). The ends lost 6 bases at V and 7 bases at J; junction bases unmatched: 6. This CDR3 is CASRLHGGNEQFF. As DNA, the CDR3 is TGTGCCAGCAGGTTACACGGGGGGAATGAGCAGTTCTTC.

The chain employs TRBV2 and TRBJ2-7; 9 bases are shared with TRBD1. Germline lookup yields CDR1 SNHLY and CDR2 FYNNEI. This CDR3 spans 15 amino acids. The J segment lost 2 bases and the V segment lost 5 bases, leaving 7 bases of the junction unmatched. The CDR3 nucleotides read TGTGCCAGCAGTACCGGGACAGGGTCAACCTACGAGCAGTACTTC. As protein: CASSTGTGSTYEQYF.

V usage is TRBV30 and J usage is TRBJ2-7, with TRBD1 matching over 7 bases. The trim removed 0 bases at V and 4 bases at J, leaving 3 bases unmatched. CDR1 and CDR2 (germline): GTSNPN, SVGIG (reference sequence). This CDR3 is 13 amino acids long. In DNA form, the CDR3 reads TGTGCCTGGAGTGTGGCGACAGGGTACGAGCAGTACTTC. Its protein product is CAWSVATGYEQYF.

There are a few counts of this clone. The chain combines TRBV21-1 with TRBJ1-1. TRBV21-1 is termed a pseudogene. The length of the CDR3 is 14 residues. CDR3: CASSKRGLNTEAFF. In DNA form, the CDR3 reads TGTGCCAGCAGCAAAAGAGGCTTGAACACTGAAGCTTTCTTT.

The CDR3, as DNA: TGTGCCAGTAGTATAGGTGGACAGGCCCTGAACACTGAAGCTTTCTTT. It translates to CASSIGGQALNTEAFF. The chain employs TRBV19 and TRBJ1-1; TRBD1 matches 7 bases. V lost 1 base, J lost 0 bases, and 5 bases stayed unmatched. The CDR3 consists of 16 residues. Germline CDR1 LNHDA, CDR2 SQIVND (reference sequence).

V is TRBV2 and J is TRBJ1-2; TRBD1 might be the D (6 bases). Trimming shortened V by 3 bases and J by 8 bases, and 16 bases separated the two germline ends. Germline CDR1 reads SNHLY; CDR2 reads FYNNEI. The CDR3 consists of 14 residues. CDR3 bases: TGTGCCAGCAGTGACAGGGGCGCCTTGGGAGGCTACACCTTC. This gives the protein CASSDRGALGGYTF.

This chain links TRBV4-1 with TRBJ1-4; TRBD1 might be the D (5 bases). Germline loops: CDR1 MGHRA, CDR2 YSYEKL. Trimming shortened V by 1 base and J by 7 bases, and 13 bases separated the two germline ends. The CDR3 is 15 amino acids. The CDR3 bases are TGCGCCAGCAGCCAAGGCAGCGTGGGGGGTGAAAAACTGTTTTTT. It yields the protein CASSQGSVGGEKLFF.

This chain uses TRBV6-6 with TRBJ2-7, with D possibly matching TRBD2 (7 bases). Trimming shortened V by 4 bases and J by 2 bases, and 12 bases separated the two germline ends. Germline lookup yields CDR1 MNHNY and CDR2 SVGAGI (reference sequence). This CDR3 has 14 residues. CDR3 amino acids: CASSLRGGTYEQYF. The CDR3 nucleotides are TGTGCCAGCAGTTTAAGGGGGGGGACCTACGAGCAGTACTTC.

This rearrangement joins TRBV11-3 to TRBJ2-5, with D possibly TRBD2 on 6 matching bases. From germline, CDR1 is SGHNT and CDR2 YENEEA. CDR3 size: 16 residues. V was trimmed by 4 bases and J by 1 base, leaving 16 bases between them. The CDR3: CASSSSGVLSQETQYF. The CDR3 DNA follows: TGTGCCAGCAGCTCCTCGGGGGTACTCTCCCAAGAGACCCAGTACTTC. The complete variable domain, with remaining parts taken from reference TRBV11-3 and TRBJ2-5, reads EAGVVQSPRYKIIEKKQPVAFWCNPISGHNTLYWYLQNLGQGPELLIRYENEEAVDDSQLPKDRFSAERLKGVDSTLKIQPAELGDSAVYLCASSSSGVLSQETQYFGPGTRLLVL.

The table lists this clone with a few counts. The chain uses TRBV21-1 and TRBJ1-2. TRBV21-1 counts as a pseudogene. CDR3 size: 12 residues. The CDR3 DNA sequence: TGTGCCAGCAGCAAAGATGAGGGCGGCTACACCTTC. It is translated as CASSKDEGGYTF.

The gene calls are TRBV6-1 and TRBJ1-5, with a tentative D call TRBD1 (5 bases). The germline V gene encodes CDR1 MNHNS and CDR2 SASEGT. V dropped 3 bases and J dropped 4 bases, with 16 bases sitting between them. This CDR3 is 16 amino acids long. DNA of the CDR3: TGTGCCAGCAGTGACAACCCAGGGATGAGGAATCAGCCCCAGCATTTT. Translating it yields CASSDNPGMRNQPQHF.

The chain employs TRBV2 and TRBJ1-2, with D perhaps TRBD1 (5 bases). Trimming removed 8 bases from V and 1 base from J, with 14 bases in between. The CDR3 spans 14 residues. Germline V gene sequence: CDR1 SNHLY, CDR2 FYNNEI. CDR3 sequence reads: CASWGDGLNYGYTF. The CDR3, as DNA: TGTGCCAGCTGGGGGGACGGCCTTAACTATGGCTACACCTTC.

The chain links TRBV6-5 to TRBJ1-4; TRBD1 might be the D (5 bases). The CDR3 contains 13 residues. Germline V gene data show CDR1 as MNHEY and CDR2 as SVGAGI. The germline V and J ends were trimmed by 6 bases and 4 bases, with 9 bases remaining between them. CDR3 nucleotide sequence: TGTGCCAGCAGGGCAGGGATTAATGAAAAACTGTTTTTT. This translates into CASRAGINEKLFF.

The V gene is TRBV29-1, the J gene TRBJ2-5, with TRBD1 identical over 7 bases. Per the germline V gene, CDR1 is SQVTM and CDR2 is ANQGSEA. The CDR3 covers 15 residues. J gave up 1 base and V 5 bases, and 10 bases lay outside the gene matches. The CDR3 nucleotides read TGCAGCGTTCCGCGACCGGGACAGCCCCAAGAGACCCAGTACTTC. Its protein is CSVPRPGQPQETQYF.

J is TRBJ2-7 and V is TRBV6-7; 7 nucleotides match TRBD1. TRBV6-7 has ORF status, its function being uncertain. V dropped 6 bases and J dropped 6; count of bases not matched to a gene: 14. The CDR3 sequence is 15 residues long. CDR3 protein: CASRDLRDRDSEQYF. As DNA, the CDR3 is TGTGCCAGCAGAGACCTCCGGGACAGAGACAGCGAGCAGTACTTC.

V gene TRBV7-3 combines with J gene TRBJ2-6; possibly TRBD2 for D (6 bases). This CDR3 comprises 17 residues. Germline-derived CDR1 and CDR2 are SGHTA and FQGTGA. V was clipped by 5 bases and J by 1 base, with 15 bases between them. The CDR3 sequence is CASSGSGGASGANVLTF. The CDR3 region has the DNA TGTGCCAGCAGCGGTTCGGGCGGGGCGTCTGGGGCCAACGTCCTGACTTTC.

A few counts support this clone. The rearrangement links TRBV11-3 to TRBJ1-1, with 9 bases identical to TRBD1. The CDR3 runs 13 residues. V lost 8 bases, J lost 1 base, and 2 bases stayed unmatched. The germline V gene has CDR1 SGHNT and CDR2 YENEEA. CDR3 DNA: TGTGCCAGCTTGGGACAGGGGAACACTGAAGCTTTCTTT. Amino acids: CASLGQGNTEAFF.

V usage is TRBV27 and J usage is TRBJ2-2; D not certain. V lost 1 base and J 5 bases, leaving 5 bases between the germline ends. Germline assignment: CDR1 MNHEY and CDR2 SMNVEV (reference sequence). This CDR3 comprises 13 residues. CDR3 DNA: TGTGCCAGCAGTTTATACTCAACCGGGGAGCTGTTTTTT. It specifies CASSLYSTGELFF.